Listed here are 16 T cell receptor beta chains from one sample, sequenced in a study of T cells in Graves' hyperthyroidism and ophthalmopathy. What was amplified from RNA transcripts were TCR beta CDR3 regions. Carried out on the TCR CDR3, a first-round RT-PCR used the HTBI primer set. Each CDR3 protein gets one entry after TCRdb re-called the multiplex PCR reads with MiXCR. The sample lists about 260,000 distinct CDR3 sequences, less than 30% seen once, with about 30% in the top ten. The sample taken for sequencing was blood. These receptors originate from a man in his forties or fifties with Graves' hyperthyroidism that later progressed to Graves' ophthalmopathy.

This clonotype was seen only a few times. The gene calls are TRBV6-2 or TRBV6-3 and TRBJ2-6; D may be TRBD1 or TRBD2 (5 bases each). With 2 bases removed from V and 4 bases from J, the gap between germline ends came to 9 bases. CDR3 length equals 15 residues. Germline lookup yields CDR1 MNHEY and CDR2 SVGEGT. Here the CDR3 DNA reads TGTGCCAGCAGTTACATAGGGACCGGGGCCAACGTCCTGACTTTC. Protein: CASSYIGTGANVLTF.

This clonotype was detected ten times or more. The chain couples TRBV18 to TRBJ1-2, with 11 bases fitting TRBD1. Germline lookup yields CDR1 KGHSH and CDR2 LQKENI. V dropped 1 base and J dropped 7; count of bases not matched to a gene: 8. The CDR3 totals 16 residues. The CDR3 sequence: CASSPQVGQGAIGYTF. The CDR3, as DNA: TGTGCCAGCTCACCACAAGTCGGACAGGGGGCTATTGGCTACACCTTC.

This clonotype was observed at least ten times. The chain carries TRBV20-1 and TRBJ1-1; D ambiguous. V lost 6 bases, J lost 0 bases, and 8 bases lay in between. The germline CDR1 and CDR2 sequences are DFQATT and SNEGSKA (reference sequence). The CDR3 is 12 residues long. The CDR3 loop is CSAPTLNTEAFF. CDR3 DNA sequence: TGCAGTGCCCCGACACTGAACACTGAAGCTTTCTTT.

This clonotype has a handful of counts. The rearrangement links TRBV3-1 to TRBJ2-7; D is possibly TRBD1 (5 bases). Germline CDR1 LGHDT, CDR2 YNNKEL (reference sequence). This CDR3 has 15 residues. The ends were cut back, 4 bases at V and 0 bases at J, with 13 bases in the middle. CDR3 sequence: CASSPAGPVSYEQYF. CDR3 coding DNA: TGTGCCAGCAGCCCAGCAGGGCCTGTCTCCTACGAGCAGTACTTC.

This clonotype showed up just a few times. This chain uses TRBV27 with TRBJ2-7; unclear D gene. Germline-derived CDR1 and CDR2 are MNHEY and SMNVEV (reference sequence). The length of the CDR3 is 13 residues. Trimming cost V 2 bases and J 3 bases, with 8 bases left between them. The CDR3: CASSLQANYEQYF. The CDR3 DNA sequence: TGTGCCAGCAGTTTACAGGCGAACTACGAGCAGTACTTC.

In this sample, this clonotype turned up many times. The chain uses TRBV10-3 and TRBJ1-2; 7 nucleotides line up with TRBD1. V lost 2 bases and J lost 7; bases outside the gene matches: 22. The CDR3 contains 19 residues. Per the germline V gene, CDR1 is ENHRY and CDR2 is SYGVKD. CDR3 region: CAISEPSGQSSPGGSGYTF. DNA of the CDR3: TGTGCCATCAGTGAGCCATCGGGACAGTCTTCTCCGGGGGGCAGTGGCTACACCTTC.

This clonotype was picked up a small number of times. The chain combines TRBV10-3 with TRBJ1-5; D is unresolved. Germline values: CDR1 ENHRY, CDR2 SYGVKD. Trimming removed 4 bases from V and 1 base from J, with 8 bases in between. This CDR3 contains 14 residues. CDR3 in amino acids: CAISAEQSNQPQHF. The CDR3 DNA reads TGTGCCATCAGTGCCGAACAGAGCAATCAGCCCCAGCATTTT.

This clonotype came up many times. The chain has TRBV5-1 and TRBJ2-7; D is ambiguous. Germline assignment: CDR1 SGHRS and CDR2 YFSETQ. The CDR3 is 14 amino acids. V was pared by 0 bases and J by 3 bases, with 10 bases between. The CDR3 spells CASSLGSTDYEQYF. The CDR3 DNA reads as TGCGCCAGCAGCTTGGGCTCTACCGACTACGAGCAGTACTTC.

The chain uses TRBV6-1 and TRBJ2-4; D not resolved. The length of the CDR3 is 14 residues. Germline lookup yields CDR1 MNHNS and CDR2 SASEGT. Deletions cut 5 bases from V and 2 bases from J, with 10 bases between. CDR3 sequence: CASSTDGPKNIQYF. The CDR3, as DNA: TGTGCCAGCAGTACAGACGGTCCCAAAAACATTCAGTACTTC.

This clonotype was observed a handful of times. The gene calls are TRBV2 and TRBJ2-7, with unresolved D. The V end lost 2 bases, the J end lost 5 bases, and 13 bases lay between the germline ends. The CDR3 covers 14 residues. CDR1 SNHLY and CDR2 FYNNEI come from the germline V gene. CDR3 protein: CASSERSQSHEQYF. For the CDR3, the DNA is TGTGCCAGCAGTGAAAGGTCCCAGTCCCACGAGCAGTACTTC.

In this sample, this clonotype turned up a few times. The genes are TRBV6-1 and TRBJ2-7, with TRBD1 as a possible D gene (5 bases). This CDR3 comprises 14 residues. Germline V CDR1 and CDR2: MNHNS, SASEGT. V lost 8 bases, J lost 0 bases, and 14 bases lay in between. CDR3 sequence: CASAQGISSYEQYF. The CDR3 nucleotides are TGTGCCAGCGCCCAGGGTATAAGCTCCTACGAGCAGTACTTC.

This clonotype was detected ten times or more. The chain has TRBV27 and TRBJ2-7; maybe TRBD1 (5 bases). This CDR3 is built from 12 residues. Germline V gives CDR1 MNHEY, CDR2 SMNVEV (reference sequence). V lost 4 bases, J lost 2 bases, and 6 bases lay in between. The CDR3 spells CASSSDTYEQYF. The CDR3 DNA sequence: TGTGCCAGCAGTTCGGACACCTACGAGCAGTACTTC.

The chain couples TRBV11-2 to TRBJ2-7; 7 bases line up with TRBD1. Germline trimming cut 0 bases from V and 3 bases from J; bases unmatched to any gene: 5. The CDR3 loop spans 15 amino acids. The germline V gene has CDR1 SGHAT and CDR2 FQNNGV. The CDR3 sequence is CASSLDQGDGYEQYF. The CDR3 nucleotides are TGTGCCAGCAGCTTAGACCAGGGGGACGGCTACGAGCAGTACTTC.

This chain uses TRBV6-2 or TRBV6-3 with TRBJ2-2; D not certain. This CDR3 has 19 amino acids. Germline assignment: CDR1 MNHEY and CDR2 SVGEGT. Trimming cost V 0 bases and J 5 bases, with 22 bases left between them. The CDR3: CASSYSTAPARSSTGELFF. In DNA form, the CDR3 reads TGTGCCAGCAGTTACTCGACGGCGCCAGCCAGGTCGAGTACCGGGGAGCTGTTTTTT.

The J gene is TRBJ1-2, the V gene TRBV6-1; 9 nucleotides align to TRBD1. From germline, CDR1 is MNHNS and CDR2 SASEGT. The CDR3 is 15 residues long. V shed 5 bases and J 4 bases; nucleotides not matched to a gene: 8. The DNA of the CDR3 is TGTGCCAGCAGTAGACCGGGACAGGGCATCTATGGCTACACCTTC. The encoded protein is CASSRPGQGIYGYTF.

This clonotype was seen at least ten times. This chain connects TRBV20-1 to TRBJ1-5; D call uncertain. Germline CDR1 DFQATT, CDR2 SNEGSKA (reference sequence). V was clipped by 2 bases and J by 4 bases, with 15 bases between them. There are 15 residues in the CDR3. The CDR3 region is CSARLDRAPNQPQHF. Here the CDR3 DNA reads TGCAGTGCTAGACTGGACCGGGCGCCAAATCAGCCCCAGCATTTT.